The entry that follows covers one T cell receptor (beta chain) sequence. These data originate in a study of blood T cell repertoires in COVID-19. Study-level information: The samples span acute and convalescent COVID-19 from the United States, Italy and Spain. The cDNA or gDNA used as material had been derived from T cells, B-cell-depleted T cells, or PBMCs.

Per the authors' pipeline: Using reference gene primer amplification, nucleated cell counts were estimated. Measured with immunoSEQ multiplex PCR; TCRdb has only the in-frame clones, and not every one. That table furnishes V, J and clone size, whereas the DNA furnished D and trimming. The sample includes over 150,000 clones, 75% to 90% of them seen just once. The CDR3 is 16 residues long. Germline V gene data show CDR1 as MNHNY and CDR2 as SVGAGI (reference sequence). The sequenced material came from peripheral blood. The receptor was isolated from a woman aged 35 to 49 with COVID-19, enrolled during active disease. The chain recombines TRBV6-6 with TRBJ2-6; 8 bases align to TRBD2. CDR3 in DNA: TGTGCGACCGCCGGGGGGGGCGCAGGTGGGGCCAACGTCCTGACTTTC. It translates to CATAGGGAGGANVLTF.